What follows are 14 T cell receptor beta chains derived from one specimen sequenced in a study of blood T cell repertoires in COVID-19. Profiling relied on immunoSEQ multiplex PCR, and the TCRdb table lists in-frame clones only, not all of them. The data show about 140,000 clones, with over 75% seen just once and roughly 3.9% held by the top ten. The sequenced sample consisted of PBMCs or T cells enriched from blood (not recorded which). These receptors were collected from a man over 45 in a cohort exposed to, infected with or recovered from COVID-19 (not recorded which).

This chain uses TRBV24-1 with TRBJ2-1; possible D gene TRBD2, 7 bases. The germline CDR1 and CDR2 sequences are KGHDR and SFDVKD. V lost 0 bases to trimming and J lost 9 bases, with 14 bases between them. This CDR3 has 15 amino acids. The CDR3, as DNA: TGTGCCACCAGTGATTTGGGGGTAGGGGGGGTTGAGCAGTTCTTC. Translation: CATSDLGVGGVEQFF.

This sequence joins TRBV5-6 and TRBJ2-7; possible D gene TRBD1, 5 bases. The CDR3 runs to 14 residues. Trimming stripped 4 bases from V and 1 base from J, with 12 bases between. CDR1 SGHDT and CDR2 YYEEEE come from the germline V gene. The CDR3 loop is CASSTGPVSYEQYF. CDR3 coding DNA: TGTGCCAGCAGCACAGGACCTGTATCCTACGAGCAGTACTTC.

The chain carries TRBV19 and TRBJ1-1; 10 bases are a match to TRBD1. V dropped 2 bases and J dropped 4; count of bases not matched to a gene: 4. CDR3 length equals 15 residues. Germline V gene data show CDR1 as LNHDA and CDR2 as SQIVND (reference sequence). The CDR3 protein is CASSILTGGSTEAFF. The DNA for the CDR3 is TGTGCCAGTAGTATATTGACAGGGGGCTCCACTGAAGCTTTCTTT.

The V gene is TRBV6-5, the J gene TRBJ2-7; 10 nucleotides align to TRBD1. The germline CDR1 and CDR2 sequences are MNHEY and SVGAGI. J gave up 0 bases and V 6 bases, and 5 bases lay outside the gene matches. This CDR3 is built from 15 residues. The DNA of the CDR3 is TGTGCCAGCAGCGGACAGGGGGGACTCTCCTACGAGCAGTACTTC. Residues: CASSGQGGLSYEQYF.

This chain links TRBV5-4 with TRBJ2-7; 11 bases map to TRBD2. The V gene end was trimmed by 4 bases and the J gene end by 1 base; junction bases not matched to a gene: 4. The CDR3 spans 15 residues. Germline CDR1 SGHNT, CDR2 YYREEE (reference sequence). The CDR3 loop reads CASSEGLAVSYEQYF. Here the CDR3 DNA reads TGTGCCAGCAGCGAGGGACTAGCGGTTTCCTACGAGCAGTACTTC. Drawing the rest from reference TRBV5-4 and TRBJ2-7, the complete variable domain is ETGVTQSPTHLIKTRGQQVTLRCSSQSGHNTVSWYQQALGQGPQFIFQYYREEENGRGNFPPRFSGLQFPNYSSELNVNALELDDSALYLCASSEGLAVSYEQYFGPGTRLTVT.

This clone appeared a single time. The CDR3: CASSTSGHFREQYF. The DNA for the CDR3 is TGTGCCAGTAGTACCTCGGGACATTTTCGGGAGCAGTACTTC. This chain joins TRBV19 and TRBJ2-7, with D possibly TRBD1 on 6 matching bases. Germline assignment: CDR1 LNHDA and CDR2 SQIVND (reference sequence). With 4 bases removed from V and 7 bases from J, the gap between germline ends came to 17 bases. The CDR3 extends over 14 amino acids.

This clone was seen just once. The CDR3 spells CASSLAVGSYTDTQYF. The CDR3 DNA is TGCGCCAGCAGCTTGGCGGTCGGGAGCTATACAGATACGCAGTATTTT. This sequence joins TRBV5-1 and TRBJ2-3; D possibly corresponds to TRBD2 (6 bases). The CDR3 length is 16 residues. V was clipped by 0 bases and J by 3 bases, with 14 bases between them. Germline CDR1 and CDR2: SGHRS and YFSETQ.

This sequence joins TRBV15 and TRBJ2-1; 9 nucleotides align to TRBD1. The CDR3 spans 14 residues. Trimming cost V 6 bases and J 1 base; bases outside gene matches: 1. Germline loops: CDR1 LNHNV, CDR2 YYDKDF (reference sequence). CDR3 DNA: TGTGCCACCAGGGACAGGGGATCCTACAATGAGCAGTTCTTC. Translating it yields CATRDRGSYNEQFF.

This chain joins TRBV10-3 and TRBJ2-7, with D perhaps matching TRBD1 (6 bases). The germline V and J ends were trimmed by 3 bases and 2 bases, with 11 bases remaining between them. The CDR3 extends over 14 amino acids. CDR1 and CDR2 (germline): ENHRY, SYGVKD. CDR3 in DNA: TGTGCCATCAGTGACCAGGGGACAACCTACGAGCAGTACTTC. It codes for CAISDQGTTYEQYF.

This clone was seen just once. The V and J genes are TRBV4-2 and TRBJ2-2; TRBD1 might be the D (5 bases). From germline, CDR1 is LGHNA and CDR2 YNFKEQ. The CDR3 extends over 16 amino acids. V lost 0 bases and J 1 base, leaving 9 bases between the germline ends. The CDR3 loop reads CASSQDGAWNTGELFF. For the CDR3, the DNA is TGTGCCAGCAGCCAAGATGGGGCTTGGAACACCGGGGAGCTGTTTTTT.

This clone was recorded once. The rearrangement links TRBV6-5 to TRBJ1-2, with TRBD1 identical over 9 bases. Losses at the gene ends were 5 bases for V and 7 bases for J; bases not matched to a gene: 11. The germline V gene has CDR1 MNHEY and CDR2 SVGAGI. The CDR3 is 15 residues long. CDR3 in DNA: TGTGCCAGCAGTCCCGGGACAGGGATTTTGGGTGGCTACACCTTC. This encodes CASSPGTGILGGYTF.

The V and J genes are TRBV5-5 and TRBJ2-7; D not resolved. Trimming stripped 0 bases from V and 2 bases from J, with 15 bases between. Per germline, CDR1 SGHKS and CDR2 YYEKEE (reference sequence). The CDR3 sequence is 16 residues long. CDR3 bases: TGTGCCAGCAGCTTGGATCAGATAGGTCGGGCCTACGAGCAGTACTTC. It specifies CASSLDQIGRAYEQYF.

This clone was seen a few times. This sequence joins TRBV10-3 and TRBJ2-3, with D maybe TRBD2 (6 bases). The CDR3 runs to 13 residues. V shed 7 bases and J shed 6 bases, with 14 bases lying between them. CDR1 and CDR2 (germline): ENHRY, SYGVKD. CDR3 bases: TGTGCCATCAATGCGGGATTCTCCGATACGCAGTATTTT. Translation gives CAINAGFSDTQYF.

V is TRBV15 and J is TRBJ1-1, with 8 bases matching TRBD1. Germline V lookup: CDR1 LNHNV, CDR2 YYDKDF (reference sequence). This CDR3 has 16 amino acids. The V gene end was trimmed by 3 bases and the J gene end by 1 base; junction bases not matched to a gene: 7. Here the CDR3 reads CATSRGQAVGNTEAFF. For the CDR3, the DNA is TGTGCCACCAGCAGGGGACAGGCAGTGGGGAACACTGAAGCTTTCTTT.